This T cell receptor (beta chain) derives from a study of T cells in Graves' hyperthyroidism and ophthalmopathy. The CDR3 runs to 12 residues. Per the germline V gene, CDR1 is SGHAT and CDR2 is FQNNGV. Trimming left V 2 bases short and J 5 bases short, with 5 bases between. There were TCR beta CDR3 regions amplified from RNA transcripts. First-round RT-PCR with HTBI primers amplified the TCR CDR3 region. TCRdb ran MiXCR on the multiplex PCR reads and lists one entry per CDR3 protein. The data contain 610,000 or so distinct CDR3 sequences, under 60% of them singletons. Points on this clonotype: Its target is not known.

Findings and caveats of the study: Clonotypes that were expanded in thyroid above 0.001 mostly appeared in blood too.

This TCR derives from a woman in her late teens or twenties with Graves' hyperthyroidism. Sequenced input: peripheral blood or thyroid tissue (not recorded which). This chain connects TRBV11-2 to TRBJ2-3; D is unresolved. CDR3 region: CASSLWRDTQYF. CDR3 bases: TGTGCCAGCAGCTTATGGAGAGATACGCAGTATTTT.